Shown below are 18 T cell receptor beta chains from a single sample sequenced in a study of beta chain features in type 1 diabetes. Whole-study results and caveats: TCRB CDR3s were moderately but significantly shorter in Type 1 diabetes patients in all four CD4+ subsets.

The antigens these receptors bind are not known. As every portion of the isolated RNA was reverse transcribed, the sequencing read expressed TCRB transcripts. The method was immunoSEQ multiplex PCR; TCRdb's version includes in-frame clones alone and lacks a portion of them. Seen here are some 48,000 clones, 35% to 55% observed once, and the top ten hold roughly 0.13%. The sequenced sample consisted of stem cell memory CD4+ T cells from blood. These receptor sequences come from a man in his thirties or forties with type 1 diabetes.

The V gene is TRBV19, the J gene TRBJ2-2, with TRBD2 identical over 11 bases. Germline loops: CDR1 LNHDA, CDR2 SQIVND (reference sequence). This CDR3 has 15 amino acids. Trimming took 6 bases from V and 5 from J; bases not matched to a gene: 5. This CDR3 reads CASRTGLAVTGELFF. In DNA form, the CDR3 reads TGTGCCAGTAGAACGGGACTAGCGGTTACCGGGGAGCTGTTTTTT.

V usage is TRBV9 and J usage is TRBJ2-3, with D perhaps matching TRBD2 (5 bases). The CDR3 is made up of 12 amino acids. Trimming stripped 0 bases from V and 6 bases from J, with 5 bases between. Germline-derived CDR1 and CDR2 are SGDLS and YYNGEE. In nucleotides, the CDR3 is TGTGCCAGCAGCGTAGCGGGGGATACGCAGTATTTT. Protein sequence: CASSVAGDTQYF.

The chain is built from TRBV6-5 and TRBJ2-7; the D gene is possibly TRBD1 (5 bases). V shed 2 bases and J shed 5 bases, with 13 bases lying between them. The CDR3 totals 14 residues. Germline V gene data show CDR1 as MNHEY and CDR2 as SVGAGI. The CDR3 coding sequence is TGTGCCAGCAGTTACGTTAGTGGCAGGGACGAGCAGTACTTC. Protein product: CASSYVSGRDEQYF.

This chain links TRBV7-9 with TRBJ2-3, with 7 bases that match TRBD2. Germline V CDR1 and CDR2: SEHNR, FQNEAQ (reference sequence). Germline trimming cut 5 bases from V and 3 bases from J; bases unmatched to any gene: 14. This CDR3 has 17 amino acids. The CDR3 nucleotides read TGTGCCAGCAGCCCCCAGTACTGGCGGGAGAATACAGATACGCAGTATTTT. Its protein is CASSPQYWRENTDTQYF.

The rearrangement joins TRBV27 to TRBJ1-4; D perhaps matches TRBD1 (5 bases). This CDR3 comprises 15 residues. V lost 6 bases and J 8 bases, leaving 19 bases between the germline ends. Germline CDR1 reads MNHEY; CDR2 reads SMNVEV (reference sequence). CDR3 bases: TGTGCCAGCAGCACGACCGGGACGGGGGGGGAAAAACTGTTTTTT. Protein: CASSTTGTGGEKLFF.

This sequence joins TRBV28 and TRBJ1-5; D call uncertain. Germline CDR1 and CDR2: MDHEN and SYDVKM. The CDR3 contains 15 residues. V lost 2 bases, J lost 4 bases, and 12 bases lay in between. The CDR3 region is CASSLPRTENQPQHF. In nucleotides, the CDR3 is TGTGCCAGCAGTTTACCACGTACGGAGAATCAGCCCCAGCATTTT.

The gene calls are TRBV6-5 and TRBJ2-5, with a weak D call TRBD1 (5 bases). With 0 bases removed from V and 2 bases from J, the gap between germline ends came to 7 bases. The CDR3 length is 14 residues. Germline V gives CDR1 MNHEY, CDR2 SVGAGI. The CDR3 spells CASSYSRAQETQYF. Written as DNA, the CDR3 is TGTGCCAGCAGTTACTCCAGGGCGCAAGAGACCCAGTACTTC.

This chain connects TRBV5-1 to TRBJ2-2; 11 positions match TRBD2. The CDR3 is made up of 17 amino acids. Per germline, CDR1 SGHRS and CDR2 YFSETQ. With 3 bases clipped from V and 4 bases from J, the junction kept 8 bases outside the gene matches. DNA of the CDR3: TGCGCCAGCAGCTCGGGCGCTAGCGGGAGGAGCACCGGGGAGCTGTTTTTT. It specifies CASSSGASGRSTGELFF.

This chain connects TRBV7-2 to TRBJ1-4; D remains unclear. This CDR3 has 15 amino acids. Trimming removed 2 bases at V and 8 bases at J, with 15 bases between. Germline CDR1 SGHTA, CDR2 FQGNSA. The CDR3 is CASSLWRAAREKLFF. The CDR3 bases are TGTGCCAGCAGCTTATGGAGAGCCGCTAGGGAAAAACTGTTTTTT.

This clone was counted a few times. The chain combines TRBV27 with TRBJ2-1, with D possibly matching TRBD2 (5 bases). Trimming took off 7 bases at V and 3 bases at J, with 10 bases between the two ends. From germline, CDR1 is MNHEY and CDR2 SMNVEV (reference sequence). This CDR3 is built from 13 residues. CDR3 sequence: CASTRVGYNEQFF. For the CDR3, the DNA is TGTGCCAGCACGAGGGTAGGCTACAATGAGCAGTTCTTC.

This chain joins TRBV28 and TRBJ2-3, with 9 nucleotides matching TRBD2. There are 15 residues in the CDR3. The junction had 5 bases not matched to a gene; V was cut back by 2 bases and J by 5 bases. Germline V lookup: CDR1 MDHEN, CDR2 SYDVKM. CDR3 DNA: TGTGCCAGCAGTTTAGCGGGAGGGCCGAGAGATACGCAGTATTTT. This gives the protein CASSLAGGPRDTQYF.

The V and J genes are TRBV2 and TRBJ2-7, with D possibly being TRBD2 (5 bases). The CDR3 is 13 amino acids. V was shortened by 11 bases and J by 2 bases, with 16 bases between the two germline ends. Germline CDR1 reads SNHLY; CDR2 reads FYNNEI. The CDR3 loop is CACKRESAYEQYF. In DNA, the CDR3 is TGTGCCTGCAAGAGGGAGAGCGCCTACGAGCAGTACTTC.

Here the CDR3 reads CSVERGRGNGYTF. CDR3 sequence (DNA): TGCAGCGTGGAAAGGGGCAGGGGGAATGGCTACACCTTC. The chain combines TRBV29-1 with TRBJ1-2; 7 bases agree with TRBD1. V was clipped by 6 bases and J by 6 bases; unmatched bases: 10. CDR3 length: 13 amino acids. The germline gives CDR1 SQVTM, CDR2 ANQGSEA.

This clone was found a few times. DNA of the CDR3: TGTGCCAGCAGCCCGGGTCCCAATTACAATGAGCAGTTCTTC. Translated, it gives CASSPGPNYNEQFF. The chain recombines TRBV14 with TRBJ2-1; D gene uncertain. CDR3 length: 14 amino acids. Germline-derived CDR1 and CDR2 are SGHDN and FVKESK. The ends were cut back, 4 bases at V and 4 bases at J, with 11 bases in the middle.

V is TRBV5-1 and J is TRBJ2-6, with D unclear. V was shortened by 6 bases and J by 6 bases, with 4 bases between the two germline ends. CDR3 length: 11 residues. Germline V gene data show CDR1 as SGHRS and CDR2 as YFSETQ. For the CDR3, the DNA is TGCGCCAGCACCTCGGCCAACGTCCTGACTTTC. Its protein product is CASTSANVLTF.

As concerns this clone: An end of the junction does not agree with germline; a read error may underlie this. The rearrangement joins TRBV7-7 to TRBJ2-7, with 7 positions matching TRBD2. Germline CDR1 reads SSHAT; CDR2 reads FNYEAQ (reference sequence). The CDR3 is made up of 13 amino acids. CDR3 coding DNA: TGTGCTAGCAGTCCTAGCGGCTCCTACGAGCAGTACTTC. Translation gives CASSPSGSYEQYF.

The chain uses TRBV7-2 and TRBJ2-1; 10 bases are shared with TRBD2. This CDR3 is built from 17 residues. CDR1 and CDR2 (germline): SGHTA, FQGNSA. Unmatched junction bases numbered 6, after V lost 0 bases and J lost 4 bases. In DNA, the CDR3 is TGTGCCAGCAGCTTAGCGGCTAGGACTAGCGGATACAATGAGCAGTTCTTC. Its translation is CASSLAARTSGYNEQFF.

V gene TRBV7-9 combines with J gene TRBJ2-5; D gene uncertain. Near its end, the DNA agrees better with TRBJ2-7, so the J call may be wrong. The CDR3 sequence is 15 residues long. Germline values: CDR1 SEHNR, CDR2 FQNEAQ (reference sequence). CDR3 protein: CASSLAGAGGYEQYF. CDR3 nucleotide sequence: TGTGCCAGCAGCTTAGCAGGCGCAGGTGGATACGAGCAGTACTTC.